These 13 T cell receptor beta chains were all obtained from the same sample, sequenced in a study of shared clonotypes between healthy human individuals. Libraries were prepared by immunoSEQ multiplex PCR; TCRdb keeps only in-frame clonotypes and omits some of them. The sample records more than 2,000,000 clones, 85% to 95% being singletons. The source material was naive CD4+ T cells from PBMCs. The subset was: CD45RA+ positively selected. Source of these receptors: a young man in good health. Some clones in this sample may be carry-over from other donors' samples.

This rearrangement joins TRBV11-2 to TRBJ2-3; TRBD2 is a possible D gene (6 bases). Germline V gene lookup returns CDR1 SGHAT and CDR2 FQNNGV. The CDR3 spans 16 residues. Trimming shortened V by 0 bases and J by 3 bases, and 13 bases separated the two germline ends. The CDR3 DNA reads TGTGCCAGCAGCTTAGAACGGGGGTCAGTAACAGATACGCAGTATTTT. Translated: CASSLERGSVTDTQYF.

This chain joins TRBV11-2 and TRBJ2-7; D not certain. V dropped 5 bases and J dropped 3 bases, with 11 bases sitting between them. Germline-derived CDR1 and CDR2 are SGHAT and FQNNGV. The CDR3 loop spans 13 amino acids. The CDR3 DNA sequence: TGTGCCAGCAGCCATGACCGACTCTACGAGCAGTACTTC. Amino acids: CASSHDRLYEQYF.

V is TRBV5-6 and J is TRBJ2-1; no clear D. The CDR3 is made up of 11 amino acids. Trimming stripped 4 bases from V and 10 bases from J, with 9 bases between. The germline CDR1 and CDR2 sequences are SGHDT and YYEEEE. The CDR3 spells CASSHRSEQFF. In DNA, the CDR3 is TGTGCCAGCAGCCACAGATCGGAGCAGTTCTTC.

The V call is TRBV7-2, the J call TRBJ2-7, with TRBD2 as a possible D gene (5 bases). V lost 1 base, J lost 2 bases, and 15 bases lay in between. The germline V gene encodes CDR1 SGHTA and CDR2 FQGNSA. This CDR3 region has 16 residues. CDR3 protein: CASSLGWRALTYEQYF. CDR3 nucleotides: TGTGCCAGCAGCTTAGGGTGGCGGGCTCTAACCTACGAGCAGTACTTC. The complete variable domain, with remaining parts taken from reference TRBV7-2 and TRBJ2-7, reads GAGVSQSPSNKVTEKGKDVELRCDPISGHTALYWYRQSLGQGLEFLIYFQGNSAPDKSGLPSDRFSAERTGGSVSTLTIQRTQQEDSAVYLCASSLGWRALTYEQYFGPGTRLTVT.

This chain uses TRBV4-1 with TRBJ1-4, with D possibly being TRBD1 (6 bases). CDR3 length: 15 residues. Germline V gives CDR1 MGHRA, CDR2 YSYEKL. V was trimmed by 2 bases and J by 5 bases, leaving 12 bases between them. CDR3 bases: TGCGCCAGCAGCCAACCTAGCCAGGGGAATGAAAAACTGTTTTTT. It yields the protein CASSQPSQGNEKLFF.

J is TRBJ2-1 and V is TRBV28, with TRBD2 as a possible D gene (6 bases). V was trimmed by 5 bases and J by 4 bases, leaving 18 bases between them. Germline values: CDR1 MDHEN, CDR2 SYDVKM. There are 16 residues in the CDR3. CDR3 loop: CASSPSPGLFYNEQFF. CDR3 coding DNA: TGTGCCAGCAGTCCCTCCCCGGGACTCTTTTACAATGAGCAGTTCTTC.

This chain joins TRBV18 and TRBJ1-4; weak D call: TRBD1 (5 bases). Germline lookup yields CDR1 KGHSH and CDR2 LQKENI. V gave up 1 base and J gave up 6 bases, with 12 bases separating them. The CDR3 is 15 amino acids. This chain's CDR3 is CASSPLAGSDEKLFF. In nucleotides, the CDR3 is TGTGCCAGCTCACCACTCGCAGGGTCGGATGAAAAACTGTTTTTT.

The chain recombines TRBV29-1 with TRBJ2-2, with a tentative D call TRBD1 (5 bases). Germline values: CDR1 SQVTM, CDR2 ANQGSEA. V lost 8 bases, J lost 4 bases, and 14 bases lay in between. The CDR3 is 13 amino acids. The CDR3 coding sequence is TGCAGCTCGAAGGGGCAAGTCACCGGGGAGCTGTTTTTT. The encoded protein is CSSKGQVTGELFF.

This sequence joins TRBV7-2 and TRBJ2-7, with 7 bases matching TRBD2. Germline V gene sequence: CDR1 SGHTA, CDR2 FQGNSA. With 4 bases clipped from V and 2 bases from J, the junction kept 11 bases outside the gene matches. This CDR3 comprises 16 residues. CDR3: CASSYNRLADTYEQYF. CDR3 bases: TGTGCCAGCAGCTATAATAGGCTAGCGGATACCTACGAGCAGTACTTC.

This rearrangement joins TRBV29-1 to TRBJ2-7; 9 nucleotides agree with TRBD1. Looked up from germline, CDR1 is SQVTM and CDR2 is ANQGSEA. The V and J ends lost 6 bases and 4 bases, in that order; junction bases with no gene match: 7. The CDR3 extends over 13 amino acids. CDR3 nucleotides: TGCAGCGTAGGACAGGGGCCACCATACGAGCAGTACTTC. Encoded protein: CSVGQGPPYEQYF.

With regard to this clone: The same CDR3 can be traced to other DNA sequences in this sample. The J gene is TRBJ1-2, the V gene TRBV5-1; TRBD1 matches at 8 bases. The CDR3 runs 13 residues. Unmatched junction bases numbered 5, after V lost 7 bases and J lost 3 bases. Per the germline V gene, CDR1 is SGHRS and CDR2 is YFSETQ. CDR3 residues: CASSPTGDYGYTF. The CDR3, as DNA: TGCGCCAGCTCCCCGACAGGGGACTATGGCTACACCTTC.

The chain recombines TRBV27 with TRBJ1-2; the D gene is possibly TRBD1 (5 bases). Germline values: CDR1 MNHEY, CDR2 SMNVEV (reference sequence). The CDR3 consists of 15 residues. Trimming shortened V by 10 bases and J by 7 bases, and 25 bases separated the two germline ends. CDR3 protein: CATGRGSRGDVGYTF. Here the CDR3 DNA reads TGTGCCACTGGTCGAGGCAGCCGGGGGGATGTTGGCTACACCTTC.

The genes are TRBV7-6 and TRBJ1-3; D gene ambiguous. Germline V gene data show CDR1 as SGHVS and CDR2 as FNYEAQ. V lost 8 bases and J 4 bases, leaving 15 bases between the germline ends. The CDR3 has 14 residues. CDR3 DNA sequence: TGTGCCAGCTCAAGGGAGACCACGGGAAACACCATATATTTT. Translated: CASSRETTGNTIYF.